Each of the 18 T cell receptor beta chains below was sequenced from the same sample in a study of T-cell memory formation after mild COVID-19. Via MiXCR, TCRdb re-called the 5' RACE reads, giving one row per CDR3 protein. The table lists 44,000 or so distinct CDR3 sequences, 8% to 10% of them singletons, with about 12% in the top ten. Sequencing used PBMCs or a T cell subset sorted from them (not recorded which). These receptors all stem from an adult woman who had mild COVID-19 (a few samples of this study predate the infection). Cell type and time point are not known.

This clonotype has only a few counts. The rearrangement joins TRBV19 to TRBJ2-1, with 7 nucleotides matching TRBD2. The V gene end was trimmed by 7 bases and the J gene end by 6 bases; junction bases not matched to a gene: 6. The CDR3 runs to 13 residues. Germline V CDR1 and CDR2: LNHDA, SQIVND (reference sequence). The CDR3 DNA reads TGTGCCAGTACCGGGACGGGGGGCAATGAGCAGTTCTTC. Translation gives CASTGTGGNEQFF.

V is TRBV24-1 and J is TRBJ2-5; 7 positions agree with TRBD1. From germline, CDR1 is KGHDR and CDR2 SFDVKD. This CDR3 is built from 16 residues. J lost 4 bases, V lost 2 bases, and 9 bases had no gene match. The CDR3 is CATSDSRRQGGETQYF. In nucleotides, the CDR3 is TGTGCCACCAGTGATTCGCGGCGACAGGGTGGAGAGACCCAGTACTTC.

This clonotype was recorded a few times. This chain joins TRBV18 and TRBJ2-7, with 7 bases lining up with TRBD2. This CDR3 is 18 amino acids long. Losses at the gene ends were 5 bases for V and 0 bases for J; bases not matched to a gene: 16. Germline CDR1 reads KGHSH; CDR2 reads LQKENI. In nucleotides, the CDR3 is TGTGCCAGCTCAAGCATCGGGGGGACGACCTCGGGCTCCTACGAGCAGTACTTC. It yields the protein CASSSIGGTTSGSYEQYF. The full variable domain, in which reference TRBV18 and TRBJ2-7 provide the parts outside the CDR3, is NAGVMQNPRHLVRRRGQEARLRCSPMKGHSHVYWYRQLPEEGLKFMVYLQKENIIDESGMPKERFSAEFPKEGPSILRIQQVVRGDSAAYFCASSSIGGTTSGSYEQYFGPGTRLTVT.

The chain employs TRBV7-6 and TRBJ2-5, with D unresolved. Germline V gene lookup returns CDR1 SGHVS and CDR2 FNYEAQ. Between the trimmed V and J ends, which lost 0 bases and 5 bases, there was a span of 7 bases. CDR3 length: 13 residues. Here the CDR3 DNA reads TGTGCCAGCAGCTTAGCTCATAGTGAGACCCAGTACTTC. It encodes CASSLAHSETQYF. The complete variable domain, with remaining parts taken from reference TRBV7-6 and TRBJ2-5, reads GAGVSQSPRYKVTKRGQDVALRCDPISGHVSLYWYRQALGQGPEFLTYFNYEAQQDKSGLPNDRFSAERPEGSISTLTIQRTEQRDSAMYRCASSLAHSETQYFGPGTRLLVL.

This clonotype was counted between two and nine times. V gene TRBV6-2 or TRBV6-3 combines with J gene TRBJ1-2; D uncertain. The CDR3 extends over 14 amino acids. V was shortened by 4 bases and J by 8 bases, with 17 bases between the two germline ends. Germline V CDR1 and CDR2: MNHEY, SVGEGT. CDR3 amino acids: CASSFRVNLGGYTF. CDR3 bases: TGTGCCAGCAGTTTCCGAGTAAACCTGGGGGGCTACACCTTC.

V usage is TRBV29-1 and J usage is TRBJ2-3; tentatively, D is TRBD2 (6 bases). The germline V and J ends were trimmed by 0 bases and 2 bases, with 12 bases remaining between them. The CDR3 is made up of 15 amino acids. The V gene's germline CDR1 is SQVTM and CDR2 ANQGSEA. DNA for the CDR3: TGCAGCGTTGAAGATCGGGGGACTCTCACAGATACGCAGTATTTT. This translates into CSVEDRGTLTDTQYF.

This clonotype was counted a few times. This rearrangement joins TRBV5-1 to TRBJ2-2; D possibly corresponds to TRBD2 (5 bases). The CDR3 is 16 residues long. The germline gives CDR1 SGHRS, CDR2 YFSETQ. V lost 4 bases and J 1 base, leaving 14 bases between the germline ends. The DNA for the CDR3 is TGCGCCAGCAGCCCCGGGGAGCGGATGAACACCGGGGAGCTGTTTTTT. This codes for CASSPGERMNTGELFF. Full variable domain (remainder filled in from reference TRBV5-1 and TRBJ2-2): KAGVTQTPRYLIKTRGQQVTLSCSPISGHRSVSWYQQTPGQGLQFLFEYFSETQRNKGNFPGRFSGRQFSNSRSEMNVSTLELGDSALYLCASSPGERMNTGELFFGEGSRLTVL.

The rearrangement links TRBV9 to TRBJ2-1; 9 nucleotides match TRBD1. V lost 4 bases, J lost 3 bases, and 8 bases stayed unmatched. The CDR3 sequence is 16 residues long. CDR1 is SGDLS and CDR2 is YYNGEE in the germline V gene. The CDR3: CASSPGTGNSYNEQFF. DNA for the CDR3: TGTGCCAGCAGCCCAGGGACAGGGAACAGCTACAATGAGCAGTTCTTC. Full variable domain (rest looked up from reference TRBV9 and TRBJ2-1): DSGVTQTPKHLITATGQRVTLRCSPRSGDLSVYWYQQSLDQGLQFLIQYYNGEERAKGNILERFSAQQFPDLHSELNLSSLELGDSALYFCASSPGTGNSYNEQFFGPGTRLTVL.

This clonotype was seen ten or more times. This sequence joins TRBV7-2 and TRBJ2-7; D gene ambiguous. The V gene's germline CDR1 is SGHTA and CDR2 FQGNSA. The V end was cut by 1 base, the J end by 6 bases, with 7 bases between. There are 12 residues in the CDR3. The DNA of the CDR3 is TGTGCCAGCAGCTTAGTATTATTCGAGCAGTACTTC. Encoded protein: CASSLVLFEQYF.

This clonotype was detected ten times or more. This sequence joins TRBV7-8 and TRBJ2-7; 8 bases map to TRBD2. The CDR3 has 16 amino acids. Germline CDR1 SGHVS, CDR2 FQNEAQ. V trimming: 4 bases; J trimming: 6 bases; junction bases outside the gene matches: 14. The CDR3 region is CASSSAGGRSSGEQYF. Written as DNA, the CDR3 is TGTGCCAGCAGCTCCGCGGGAGGCAGATCGTCAGGCGAGCAGTACTTC.

This clonotype has at least ten counts. The chain recombines TRBV24-1 with TRBJ2-1; D ambiguous. V lost 5 bases and J lost 6, with 10 bases in between. The CDR3 loop spans 13 amino acids. Looked up from germline, CDR1 is KGHDR and CDR2 is SFDVKD. CDR3 residues: CATSGVTINEQFF. The CDR3 DNA sequence: TGTGCCACCAGTGGTGTGACAATCAATGAGCAGTTCTTC.

This clonotype was detected ten times or more. This CDR3 is CSLSDSRFTEAFF. Here the CDR3 DNA reads TGCAGCCTTTCGGACAGTCGGTTCACTGAAGCTTTCTTT. The rearrangement uses TRBV29-1 and TRBJ1-1, with a weak D call TRBD1 (6 bases). Trimming took 8 bases from V and 4 from J, leaving 17 bases between them. The CDR3 is 13 residues long. Germline loops: CDR1 SQVTM, CDR2 ANQGSEA.

The chain combines TRBV27 with TRBJ1-2, with 7 bases lining up with TRBD1. Germline CDR1 and CDR2: MNHEY and SMNVEV (reference sequence). J gave up 2 bases and V 9 bases, and 15 bases lay outside the gene matches. This CDR3 is 16 amino acids long. As DNA, the CDR3 is TGTGCCAGTGGTAGACCCGGGACAGCCTGGAACTATGGCTACACCTTC. Protein product: CASGRPGTAWNYGYTF.

V gene TRBV5-1 combines with J gene TRBJ2-5; D is undetermined. Trimming stripped 6 bases from V and 4 bases from J, with 16 bases between. The CDR3 extends over 14 amino acids. From germline, CDR1 is SGHRS and CDR2 YFSETQ. CDR3 nucleotides: TGCGCCAGCAACAGAATTGGGCAGGCAGAGACCCAGTACTTC. It is translated as CASNRIGQAETQYF.

The chain links TRBV19 to TRBJ2-2; TRBD2 aligns across 8 bases. The germline V gene encodes CDR1 LNHDA and CDR2 SQIVND (reference sequence). Unmatched junction bases numbered 1, after V lost 1 base and J lost 0 bases. This CDR3 is 16 amino acids long. The DNA for the CDR3 is TGTGCCAGTAGTATAGGGGGACTAGCGAACACCGGGGAGCTGTTTTTT. Its protein is CASSIGGLANTGELFF.

This clonotype was observed many times. The V gene is TRBV29-1, the J gene TRBJ2-1; 7 positions agree with TRBD2. CDR1 and CDR2 from the germline V gene are SQVTM and ANQGSEA. The J segment lost 8 bases and the V segment lost 3 bases, leaving 19 bases of the junction unmatched. The CDR3 is 17 amino acids. CDR3 coding DNA: TGCAGCGTTGATGCCTTTGTATCCGCGGGAGTTGAGGATGAGCAGTTCTTC. Protein product: CSVDAFVSAGVEDEQFF.

This rearrangement joins TRBV5-1 to TRBJ2-7, with D perhaps being TRBD1 or TRBD2 (5 bases each). Trimming stripped 1 base from V and 7 bases from J, with 15 bases between. The CDR3 totals 14 residues. The V gene's germline CDR1 is SGHRS and CDR2 YFSETQ. CDR3 sequence: CASSLIAGTGEQYF. Written as DNA, the CDR3 is TGCGCCAGCAGCTTGATTGCAGGGACGGGGGAGCAGTACTTC.

J is TRBJ1-2 and V is TRBV10-3, with 7 bases that match TRBD1. Losses at the gene ends were 4 bases for V and 0 bases for J; bases not matched to a gene: 5. Germline-derived CDR1 and CDR2 are ENHRY and SYGVKD. The CDR3 has 15 amino acids. The CDR3 protein is CAISGGQNANYGYTF. The CDR3 DNA reads TGTGCCATCAGTGGGGGACAGAATGCTAACTATGGCTACACCTTC.